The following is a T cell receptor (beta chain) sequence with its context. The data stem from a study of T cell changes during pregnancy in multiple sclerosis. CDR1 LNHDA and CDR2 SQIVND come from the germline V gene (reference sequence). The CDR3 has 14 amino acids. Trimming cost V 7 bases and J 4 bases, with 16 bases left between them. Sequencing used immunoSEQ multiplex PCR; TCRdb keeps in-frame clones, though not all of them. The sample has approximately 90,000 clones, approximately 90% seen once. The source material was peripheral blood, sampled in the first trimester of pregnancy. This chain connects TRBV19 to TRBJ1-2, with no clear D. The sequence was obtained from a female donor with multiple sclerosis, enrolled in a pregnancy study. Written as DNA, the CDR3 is TGTGCCAGTACTCTCCCCGGAGGGCCCTATGGCTACACCTTC. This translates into CASTLPGGPYGYTF.